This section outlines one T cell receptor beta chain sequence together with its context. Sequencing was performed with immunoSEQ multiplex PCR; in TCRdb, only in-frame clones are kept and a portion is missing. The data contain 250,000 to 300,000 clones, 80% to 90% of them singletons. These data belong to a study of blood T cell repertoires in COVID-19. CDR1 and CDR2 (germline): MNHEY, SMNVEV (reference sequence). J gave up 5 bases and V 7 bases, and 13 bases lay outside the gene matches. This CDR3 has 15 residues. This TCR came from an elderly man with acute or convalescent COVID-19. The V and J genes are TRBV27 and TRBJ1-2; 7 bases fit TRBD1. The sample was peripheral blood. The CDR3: CASKLQGSPLYGYTF. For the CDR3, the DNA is TGTGCCAGCAAGTTACAGGGGTCCCCGTTATATGGCTACACCTTC.